This T cell receptor beta chain was sequenced for a study of long-term antiretroviral therapy in people with HIV. Overall study: Collection dates of the earliest samples fall about a decade before the 2015 immediate-ART recommendation.

There are 15 residues in the CDR3. CDR1 SGHNT and CDR2 YYREEE come from the germline V gene (reference sequence). Trimming at V came to 0 bases and at J to 2 bases, leaving 4 bases not matched to a gene. Details on this clone: The antigen remains undetermined.

United States facilities provided treatment to all participants with HIV. The study used samples holding about 1-10 million cryopreserved PBMC before DNA extraction. Assay version v3.0 of immunoSEQ was used, and it was run at survey level. Generated by immunoSEQ multiplex PCR, the TCRdb table keeps only in-frame clones and is missing some. The table records 20,000 to 25,000 clones, approximately 80% of them present only once. Study outcomes and limitations: The blood, collected between about 2004 and 2017, was possibly taken under older ART regimens.

The sample consisted of unsorted PBMCs, taken 0.5 years after starting antiretroviral therapy. The chain carries TRBV5-4 and TRBJ2-7; TRBD2 matches 8 bases. This clonotype originated in a man between 18 and 35 years old with HIV. CDR3 protein: CASSLATSGTYEQYF. CDR3 nucleotide sequence: TGTGCCAGCAGCTTGGCAACTAGCGGAACCTACGAGCAGTACTTC. The full variable domain, completed using reference TRBV5-4 and TRBJ2-7, is ETGVTQSPTHLIKTRGQQVTLRCSSQSGHNTVSWYQQALGQGPQFIFQYYREEENGRGNFPPRFSGLQFPNYSSELNVNALELDDSALYLCASSLATSGTYEQYFGPGTRLTVT.